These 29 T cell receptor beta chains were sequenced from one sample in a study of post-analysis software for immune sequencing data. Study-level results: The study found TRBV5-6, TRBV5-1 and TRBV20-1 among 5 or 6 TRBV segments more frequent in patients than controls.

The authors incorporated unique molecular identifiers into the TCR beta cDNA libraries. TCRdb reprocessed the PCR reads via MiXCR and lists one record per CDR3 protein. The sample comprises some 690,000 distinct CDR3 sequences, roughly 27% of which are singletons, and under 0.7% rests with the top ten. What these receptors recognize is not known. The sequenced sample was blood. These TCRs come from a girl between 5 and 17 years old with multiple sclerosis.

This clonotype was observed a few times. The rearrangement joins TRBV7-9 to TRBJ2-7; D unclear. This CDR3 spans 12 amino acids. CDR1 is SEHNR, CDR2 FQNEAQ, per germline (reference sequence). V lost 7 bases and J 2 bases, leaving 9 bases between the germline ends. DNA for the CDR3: TGTGCCAGCACCCCGATAGCCTACGAGCAGTACTTC. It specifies CASTPIAYEQYF.

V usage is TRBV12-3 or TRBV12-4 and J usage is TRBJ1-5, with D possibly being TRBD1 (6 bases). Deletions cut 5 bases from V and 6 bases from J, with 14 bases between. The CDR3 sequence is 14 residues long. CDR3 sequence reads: CASSNPGVGQPQHF. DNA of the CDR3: TGTGCCAGCAGTAACCCAGGGGTAGGTCAGCCCCAGCATTTT.

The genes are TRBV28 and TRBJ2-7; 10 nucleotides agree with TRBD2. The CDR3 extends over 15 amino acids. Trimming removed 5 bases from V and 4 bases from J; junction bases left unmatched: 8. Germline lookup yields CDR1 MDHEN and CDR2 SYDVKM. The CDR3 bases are TGTGCCAGCAGTCAAACTTCTAGCGGGAGATACGAGCAGTACTTC. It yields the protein CASSQTSSGRYEQYF.

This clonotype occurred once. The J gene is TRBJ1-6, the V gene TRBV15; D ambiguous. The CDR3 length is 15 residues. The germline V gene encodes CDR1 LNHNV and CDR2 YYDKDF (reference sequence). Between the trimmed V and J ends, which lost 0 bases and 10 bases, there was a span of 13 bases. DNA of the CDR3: TGTGCCACCAGCAGAGATCGAGAGGGAGGCTCACCCCTCCACTTT. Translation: CATSRDREGGSPLHF.

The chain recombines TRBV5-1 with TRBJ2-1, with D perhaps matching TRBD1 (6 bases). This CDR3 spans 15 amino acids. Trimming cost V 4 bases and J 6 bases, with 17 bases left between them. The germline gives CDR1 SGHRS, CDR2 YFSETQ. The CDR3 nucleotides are TGCGCCAGCAGCCCGGAGACAGGCCCGTCCAATGAGCAGTTCTTC. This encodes CASSPETGPSNEQFF.

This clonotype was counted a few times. The CDR3 here is CAISVGTGGLETQYF. In DNA, the CDR3 is TGTGCCATCAGTGTTGGGACAGGGGGCTTGGAGACCCAGTACTTC. The chain has TRBV10-3 and TRBJ2-5; 12 bases align to TRBD1. The CDR3 covers 15 residues. Germline-derived CDR1 and CDR2 are ENHRY and SYGVKD. The V segment lost 4 bases and the J segment 5 bases; nucleotides outside the gene matches: 5.

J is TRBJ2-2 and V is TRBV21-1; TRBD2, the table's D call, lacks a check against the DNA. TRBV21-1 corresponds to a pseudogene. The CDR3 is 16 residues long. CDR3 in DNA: TGTGCCAGCAGCAAACGGCGCGGGAGGCGCACCGGGGAGCTGTTTTTT. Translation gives CASSKRRGRRTGELFF.

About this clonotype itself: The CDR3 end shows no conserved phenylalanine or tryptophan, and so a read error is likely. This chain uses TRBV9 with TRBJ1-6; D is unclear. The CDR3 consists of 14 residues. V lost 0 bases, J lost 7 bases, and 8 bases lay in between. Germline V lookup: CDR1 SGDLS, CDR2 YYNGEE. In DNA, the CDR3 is TGTGCCAGCAGCGTAGGAGGTGAGAATTCACCCCTCCACTGT. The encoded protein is CASSVGGENSPLHC.

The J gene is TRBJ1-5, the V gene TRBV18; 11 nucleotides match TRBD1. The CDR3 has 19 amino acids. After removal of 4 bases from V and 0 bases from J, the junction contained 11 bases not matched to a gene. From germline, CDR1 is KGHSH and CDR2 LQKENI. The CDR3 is CASSRKNRDRGDSNQPQHF. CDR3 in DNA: TGTGCCAGCTCACGAAAGAACCGGGACAGGGGGGATAGCAATCAGCCCCAGCATTTT.

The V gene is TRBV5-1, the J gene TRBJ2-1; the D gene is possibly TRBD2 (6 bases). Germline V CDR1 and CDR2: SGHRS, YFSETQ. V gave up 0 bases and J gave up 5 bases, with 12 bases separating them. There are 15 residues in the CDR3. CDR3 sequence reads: CASSLVASENNEQFF. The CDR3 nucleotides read TGCGCCAGCAGCTTGGTGGCTAGCGAGAACAATGAGCAGTTCTTC.

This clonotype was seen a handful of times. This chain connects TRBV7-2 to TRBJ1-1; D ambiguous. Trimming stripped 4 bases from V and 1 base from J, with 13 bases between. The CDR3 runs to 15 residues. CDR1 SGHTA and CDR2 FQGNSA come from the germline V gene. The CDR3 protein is CASSYPGRRNTEAFF. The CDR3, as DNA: TGTGCCAGCAGCTACCCGGGTCGGCGGAACACTGAAGCTTTCTTT.

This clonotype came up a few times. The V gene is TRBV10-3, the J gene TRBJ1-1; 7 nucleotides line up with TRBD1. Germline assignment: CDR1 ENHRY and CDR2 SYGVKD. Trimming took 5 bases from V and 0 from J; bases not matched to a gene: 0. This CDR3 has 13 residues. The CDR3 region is CAISTGVNTEAFF. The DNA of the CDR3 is TGTGCCATCAGTACAGGGGTGAACACTGAAGCTTTCTTT.

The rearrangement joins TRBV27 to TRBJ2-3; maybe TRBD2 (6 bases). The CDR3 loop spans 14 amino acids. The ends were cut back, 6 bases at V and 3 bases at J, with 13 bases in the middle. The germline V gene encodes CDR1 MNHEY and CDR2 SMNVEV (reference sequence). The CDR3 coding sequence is TGTGCCAGCAGGGGACTGCTTCATACAGATACGCAGTATTTT. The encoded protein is CASRGLLHTDTQYF.

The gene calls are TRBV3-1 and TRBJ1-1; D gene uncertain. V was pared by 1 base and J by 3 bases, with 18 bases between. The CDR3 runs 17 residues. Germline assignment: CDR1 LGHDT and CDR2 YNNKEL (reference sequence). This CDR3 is CASSQGATSRFYTEAFF. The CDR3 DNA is TGTGCCAGCAGCCAAGGGGCGACGAGTCGATTTTACACTGAAGCTTTCTTT. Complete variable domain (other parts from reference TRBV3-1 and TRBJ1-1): DTAVSQTPKYLVTQMGNDKSIKCEQNLGHDTMYWYKQDSKKFLKIMFSYNNKELIINETVPNRFSPKSPDKAHLNLHINSLELGDSAVYFCASSQGATSRFYTEAFFGQGTRLTVV.

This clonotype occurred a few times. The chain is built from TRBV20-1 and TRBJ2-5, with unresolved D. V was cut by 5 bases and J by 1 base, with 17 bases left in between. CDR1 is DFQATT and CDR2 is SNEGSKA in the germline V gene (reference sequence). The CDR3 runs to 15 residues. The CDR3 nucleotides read TGCAGTGCTCGTGGCGGTGACCCCTTCCAAGAGACCCAGTACTTC. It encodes CSARGGDPFQETQYF.

CDR3 residues: CASSVSVQPQHF. The CDR3 bases are TGTGCCAGCAGTGTTTCTGTTCAGCCCCAGCATTTT. The chain carries TRBV3-1 and TRBJ1-5; D is undetermined. CDR1 is LGHDT, CDR2 YNNKEL, per germline (reference sequence). This CDR3 spans 12 amino acids. V gave up 6 bases and J gave up 6 bases, with 9 bases separating them.

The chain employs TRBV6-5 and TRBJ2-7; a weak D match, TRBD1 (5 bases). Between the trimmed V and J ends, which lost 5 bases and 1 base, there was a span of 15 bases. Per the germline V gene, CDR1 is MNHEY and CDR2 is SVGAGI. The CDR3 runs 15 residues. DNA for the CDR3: TGTGCCAGCAGTACCCACAGGCTACCGTCCTACGAGCAGTACTTC. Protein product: CASSTHRLPSYEQYF.

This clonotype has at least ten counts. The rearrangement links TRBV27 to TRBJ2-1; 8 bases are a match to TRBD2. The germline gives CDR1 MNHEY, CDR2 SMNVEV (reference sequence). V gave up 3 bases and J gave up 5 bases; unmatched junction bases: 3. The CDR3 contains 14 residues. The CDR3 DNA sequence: TGTGCCAGCAGTTTGGCGGGAGGACACAATGAGCAGTTCTTC. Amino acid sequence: CASSLAGGHNEQFF.

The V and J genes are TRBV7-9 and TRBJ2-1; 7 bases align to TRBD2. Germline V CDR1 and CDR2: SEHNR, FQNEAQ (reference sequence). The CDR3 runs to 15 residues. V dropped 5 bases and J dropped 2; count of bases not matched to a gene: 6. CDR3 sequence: CASSAGTTTYNEQFF. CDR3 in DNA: TGTGCCAGCAGCGCCGGGACTACTACCTACAATGAGCAGTTCTTC. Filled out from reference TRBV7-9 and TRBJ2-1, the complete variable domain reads DTGVSQNPRHKITKRGQNVTFRCDPISEHNRLYWYRQTLGQGPEFLTYFQNEAQLEKSRLLSDRFSAERPKGSFSTLEIQRTEQGDSAMYLCASSAGTTTYNEQFFGPGTRLTVL.

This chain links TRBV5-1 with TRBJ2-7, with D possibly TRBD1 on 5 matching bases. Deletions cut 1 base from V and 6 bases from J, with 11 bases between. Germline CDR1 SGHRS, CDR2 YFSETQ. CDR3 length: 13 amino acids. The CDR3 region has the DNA TGCGCCAGCAGCTTGTACATGGGGCGCGAGCAGTACTTC. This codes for CASSLYMGREQYF.

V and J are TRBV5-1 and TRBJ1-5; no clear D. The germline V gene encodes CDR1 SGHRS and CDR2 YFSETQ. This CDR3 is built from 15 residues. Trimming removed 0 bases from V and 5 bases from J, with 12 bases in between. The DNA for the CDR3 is TGCGCCAGCAGCTTGGATGCTCAAGGCGATCAGCCCCAGCATTTT. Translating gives CASSLDAQGDQPQHF.

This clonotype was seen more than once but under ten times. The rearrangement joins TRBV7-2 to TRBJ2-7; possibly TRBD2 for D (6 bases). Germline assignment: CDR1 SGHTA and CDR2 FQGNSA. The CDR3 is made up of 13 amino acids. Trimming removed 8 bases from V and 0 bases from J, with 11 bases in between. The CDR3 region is CASLRGNSYEQYF. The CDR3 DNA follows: TGTGCCAGCCTACGGGGGAACTCCTACGAGCAGTACTTC.

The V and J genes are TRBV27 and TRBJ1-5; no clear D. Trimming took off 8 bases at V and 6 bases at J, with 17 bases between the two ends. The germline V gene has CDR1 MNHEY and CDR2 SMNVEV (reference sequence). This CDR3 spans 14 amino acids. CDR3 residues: CASGVGGWGQPQHF. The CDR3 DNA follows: TGTGCCAGCGGGGTAGGAGGGTGGGGTCAGCCCCAGCATTTT.

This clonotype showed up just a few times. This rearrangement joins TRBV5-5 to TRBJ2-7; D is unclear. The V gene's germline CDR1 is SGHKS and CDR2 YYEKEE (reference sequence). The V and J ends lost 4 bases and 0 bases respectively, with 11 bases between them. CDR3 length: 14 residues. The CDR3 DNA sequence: TGTGCCAGCAGCGCCCGTAGGGACTCCTACGAGCAGTACTTC. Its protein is CASSARRDSYEQYF.

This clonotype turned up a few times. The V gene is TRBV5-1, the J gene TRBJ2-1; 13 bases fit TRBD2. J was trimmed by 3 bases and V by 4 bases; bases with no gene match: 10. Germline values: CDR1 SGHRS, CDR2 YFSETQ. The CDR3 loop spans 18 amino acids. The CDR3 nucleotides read TGCGCCAGCAGCCCCGGGACTAGCGGGATTCTCATCTACAATGAGCAGTTCTTC. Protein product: CASSPGTSGILIYNEQFF. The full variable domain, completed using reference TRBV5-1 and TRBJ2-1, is KAGVTQTPRYLIKTRGQQVTLSCSPISGHRSVSWYQQTPGQGLQFLFEYFSETQRNKGNFPGRFSGRQFSNSRSEMNVSTLELGDSALYLCASSPGTSGILIYNEQFFGPGTRLTVL.

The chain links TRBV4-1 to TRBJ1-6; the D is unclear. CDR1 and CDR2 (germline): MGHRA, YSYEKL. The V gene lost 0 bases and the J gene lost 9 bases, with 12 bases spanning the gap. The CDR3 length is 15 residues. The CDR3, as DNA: TGCGCCAGCAGCCAAGATAGCAGGCTTGGTTCACCCCTCCACTTT. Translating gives CASSQDSRLGSPLHF.

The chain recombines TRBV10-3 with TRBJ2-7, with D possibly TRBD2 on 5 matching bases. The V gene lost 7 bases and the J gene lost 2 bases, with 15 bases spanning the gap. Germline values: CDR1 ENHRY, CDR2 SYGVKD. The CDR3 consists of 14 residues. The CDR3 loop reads CAINAQNGAYEQYF. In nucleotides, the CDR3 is TGTGCCATCAATGCTCAGAACGGGGCCTACGAGCAGTACTTC.

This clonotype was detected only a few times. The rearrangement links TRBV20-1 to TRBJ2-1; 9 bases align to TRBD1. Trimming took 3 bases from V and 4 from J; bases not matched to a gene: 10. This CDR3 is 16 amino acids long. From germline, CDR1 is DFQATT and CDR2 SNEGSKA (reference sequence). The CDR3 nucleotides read TGCAGTGCTAGGGGGCCCGGGACAGGGAAATACAATGAGCAGTTCTTC. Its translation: CSARGPGTGKYNEQFF.

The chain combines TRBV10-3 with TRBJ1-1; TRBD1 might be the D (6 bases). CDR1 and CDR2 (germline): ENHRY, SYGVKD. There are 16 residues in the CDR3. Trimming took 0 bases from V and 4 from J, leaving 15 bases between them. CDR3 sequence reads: CAISESSWGGGTEAFF. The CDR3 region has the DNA TGTGCCATCAGTGAGTCGAGTTGGGGAGGGGGCACTGAAGCTTTCTTT.